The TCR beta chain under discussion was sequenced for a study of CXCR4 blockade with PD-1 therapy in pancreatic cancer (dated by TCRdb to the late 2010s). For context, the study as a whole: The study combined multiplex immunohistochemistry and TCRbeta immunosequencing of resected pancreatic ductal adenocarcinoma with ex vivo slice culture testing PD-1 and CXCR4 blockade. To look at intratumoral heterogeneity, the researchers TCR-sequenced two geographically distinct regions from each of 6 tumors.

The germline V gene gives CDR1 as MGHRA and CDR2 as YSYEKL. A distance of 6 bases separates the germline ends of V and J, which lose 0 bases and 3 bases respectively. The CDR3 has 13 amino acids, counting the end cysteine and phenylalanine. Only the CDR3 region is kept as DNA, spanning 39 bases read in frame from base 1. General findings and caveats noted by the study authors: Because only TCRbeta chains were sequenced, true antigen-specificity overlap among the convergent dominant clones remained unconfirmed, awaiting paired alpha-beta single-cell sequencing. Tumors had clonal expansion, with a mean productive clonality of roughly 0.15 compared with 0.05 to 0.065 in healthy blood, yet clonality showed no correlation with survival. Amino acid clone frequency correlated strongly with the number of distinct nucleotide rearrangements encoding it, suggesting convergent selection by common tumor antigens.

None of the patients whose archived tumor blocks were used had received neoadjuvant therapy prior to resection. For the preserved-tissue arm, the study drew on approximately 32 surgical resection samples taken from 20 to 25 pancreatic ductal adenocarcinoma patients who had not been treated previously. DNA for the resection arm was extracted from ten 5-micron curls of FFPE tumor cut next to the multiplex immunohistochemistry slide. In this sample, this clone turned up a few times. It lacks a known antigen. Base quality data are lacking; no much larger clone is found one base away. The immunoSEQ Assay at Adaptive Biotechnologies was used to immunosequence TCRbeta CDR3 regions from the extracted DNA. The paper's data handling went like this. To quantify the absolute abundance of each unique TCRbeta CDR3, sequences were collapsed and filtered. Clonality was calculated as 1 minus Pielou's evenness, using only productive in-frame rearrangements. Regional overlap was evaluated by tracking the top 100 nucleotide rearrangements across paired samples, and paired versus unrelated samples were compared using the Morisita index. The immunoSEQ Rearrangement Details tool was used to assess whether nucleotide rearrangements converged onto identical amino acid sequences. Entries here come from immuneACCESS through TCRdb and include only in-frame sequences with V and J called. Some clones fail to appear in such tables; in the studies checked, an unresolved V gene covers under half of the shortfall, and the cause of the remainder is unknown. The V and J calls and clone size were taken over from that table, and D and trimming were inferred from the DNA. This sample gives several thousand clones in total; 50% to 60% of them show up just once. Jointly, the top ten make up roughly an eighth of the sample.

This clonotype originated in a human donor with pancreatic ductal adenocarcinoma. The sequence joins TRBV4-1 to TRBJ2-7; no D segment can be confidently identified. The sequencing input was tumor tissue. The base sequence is TGCGCCAGCAGCCAAGAATGGGGCTACGAGCAGTACTTC. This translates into CASSQEWGYEQYF.